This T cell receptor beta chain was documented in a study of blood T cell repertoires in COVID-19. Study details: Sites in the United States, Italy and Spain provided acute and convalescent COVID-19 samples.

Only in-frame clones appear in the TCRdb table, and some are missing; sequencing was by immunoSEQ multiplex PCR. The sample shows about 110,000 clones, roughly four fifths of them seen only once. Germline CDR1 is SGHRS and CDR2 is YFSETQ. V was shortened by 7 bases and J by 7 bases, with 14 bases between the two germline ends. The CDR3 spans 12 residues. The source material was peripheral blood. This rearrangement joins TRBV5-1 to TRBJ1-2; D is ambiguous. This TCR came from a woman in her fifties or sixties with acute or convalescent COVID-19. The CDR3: CASQPEGGGYTF. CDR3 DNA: TGCGCCAGCCAACCCGAGGGTGGTGGCTACACCTTC. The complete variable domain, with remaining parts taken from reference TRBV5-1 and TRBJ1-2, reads KAGVTQTPRYLIKTRGQQVTLSCSPISGHRSVSWYQQTPGQGLQFLFEYFSETQRNKGNFPGRFSGRQFSNSRSEMNVSTLELGDSALYLCASQPEGGGYTFGSGTRLTVV.